Listed below are T cell receptor beta chains from one sample, sequenced in a study of T-cell memory formation after mild COVID-19. TCRdb re-derived calls from the 5' RACE reads in MiXCR, one entry per CDR3 protein. The sample records 550,000 to 600,000 distinct CDR3 sequences, about 20% being singletons. Sequenced material: PBMCs or a T cell subset sorted from them (not recorded which). The receptors were gathered from an adult woman who had mild COVID-19 (a few samples of this study predate the infection). Cell type and time point are not known. CDR3s include the opening cysteine and the closing phenylalanine or tryptophan. A D gene is named only where the DNA matches it firmly. Some rows mark clone size as missing; the rest say once, few, many or name a class of expanded clone.

d_call j_call clone_size v_call cdr3_aa cdr3_nt
. TRBJ1-6 . TRBV9 CASSPGDGGNSPLHF TGTGCCAGCAGCCCAGGAGACGGGGGTAATTCACCCCTCCACTTT
TRBD2 TRBJ2-1 few TRBV7-2 CASNSAGGHYNEQFF TGTGCCAGCAACTCAGCGGGGGGGCACTACAATGAGCAGTTCTTC
. TRBJ1-6 . TRBV6-1 CASSEWEGGLSPLHF TGTGCCAGCAGTGAATGGGAAGGAGGGTTGTCACCCCTCCACTTT
. TRBJ2-3 . TRBV12-3/TRBV12-4 CASSPNLPGTDTQYF TGTGCCAGCAGCCCCAATCTACCTGGCACAGATACGCAGTATTTT
. TRBJ1-1 . TRBV6-6 CASSYVAEAFF TGTGCCAGCAGCTACGTGGCAGAAGCTTTCTTT
. TRBJ2-7 few TRBV15 CATSRDGVDEQYF TGTGCCACCAGCAGAGATGGGGTCGACGAGCAGTACTTC
. TRBJ2-1 few TRBV4-1 CASSQEGQPPYNEQFF TGCGCCAGCAGCCAGGAGGGACAACCCCCCTACAATGAGCAGTTCTTC
. TRBJ1-6 . TRBV20-1 CSAAGVGANSPLHF TGCAGTGCTGCGGGAGTTGGGGCTAATTCACCCCTCCACTTT
TRBD1 TRBJ1-2 . TRBV10-3 CAISETGQGSYGYTF TGTGCCATCAGTGAGACGGGACAGGGAAGCTATGGCTACACCTTC
. TRBJ1-2 few TRBV18 CASSPRNQGNYGYTF TGTGCCAGCTCACCAAGGAACCAAGGGAACTATGGCTACACCTTC
. TRBJ2-2 few TRBV4-2 CASSPLGLLDTGELFF TGTGCCAGCAGCCCCCTCGGACTTCTGGACACCGGGGAGCTGTTTTTT
TRBD2 TRBJ2-3 few TRBV5-8 CASTIVLRDYHTQYF TGTGCCAGCACCATTGTTCTCCGGGACTACCATACGCAGTATTTT
. TRBJ1-3 once TRBV30 CAWYPLAAGNTIYF TGTGCCTGGTACCCTTTGGCCGCTGGAAACACCATATATTTT
. TRBJ2-5 . TRBV14 CASSQLPEDGAGETQYF TGTGCCAGCAGCCAACTGCCCGAAGATGGCGCCGGAGAGACCCAGTACTTC
TRBD1 TRBJ2-6 . TRBV6-5 CASSYSPGTAGANVLTF TGTGCCAGCAGTTACTCCCCGGGGACAGCTGGGGCCAACGTCCTGACTTTC
TRBD2 TRBJ2-5 . TRBV7-2 CASSSPGTSAETQYF TGTGCCAGCAGCTCACCCGGGACTAGCGCGGAGACCCAGTACTTC
TRBD1 TRBJ2-1 few TRBV6-2/TRBV6-3 CASRIPGQGVSNEQFF TGTGCCAGCAGGATTCCGGGACAGGGGGTTTCCAATGAGCAGTTCTTC
TRBD2 TRBJ2-2 once TRBV29-1 CSVPPAGGLSTGEMFF TGCAGCGTTCCCCCAGCGGGAGGGCTCTCGACCGGGGAGATGTTTTTT
TRBD1 TRBJ2-7 . TRBV19 CASSRQWTGSAYEQYF TGTGCCAGTAGTAGACAGTGGACAGGGTCCGCCTACGAGCAGTACTTC
TRBD2 TRBJ2-2 few TRBV5-1 CASRTGTSGNTGELFF TGCGCCAGCCGAACCGGGACTAGCGGGAACACCGGGGAGCTGTTTTTT
. TRBJ2-2 . TRBV11-3 CASRLTGQGGELFF TGTGCCAGCAGACTAACCGGGCAGGGCGGGGAGCTGTTTTTT
. TRBJ2-3 . TRBV10-3 CAIGAVLTDTQYF TGTGCCATCGGGGCAGTCCTCACAGATACGCAGTATTTT
. TRBJ1-2 . TRBV20-1 CSASSGNYGYTF TGCAGTGCTAGCAGTGGTAACTATGGCTACACCTTC
TRBD2 TRBJ2-7 . TRBV4-3 CASSQGTSVPEQYF TGCGCCAGCAGCCAAGGGACTAGCGTTCCTGAGCAGTACTTC
. TRBJ2-5 . TRBV10-3 CAISEVGSLKTQYF TGTGCCATCAGTGAAGTTGGCAGCTTAAAGACCCAGTACTTC
TRBD1 TRBJ2-5 many TRBV5-1 CASSRIAGTGEGETQYF TGCGCCAGCAGCCGCATCGCCGGGACAGGGGAGGGGGAGACCCAGTACTTC
. TRBJ1-1 . TRBV5-1 CASCLSEDTEAFF TGCGCCAGCTGCCTTAGTGAAGACACTGAAGCTTTCTTT
. TRBJ2-5 few TRBV11-2 CASSLAPPGAGQETQYF TGTGCCAGCAGCTTAGCCCCTCCAGGGGCGGGTCAAGAGACCCAGTACTTC
TRBD2 TRBJ2-5 few TRBV3-1 CASSQLGAGGQETQYF TGTGCCAGCAGCCAATTAGGAGCGGGGGGACAAGAGACCCAGTACTTC
. TRBJ2-6 . TRBV14 CASSQVYGFLSGANVLTF TGTGCCAGCAGCCAAGTGTACGGGTTTTTATCCGGGGCCAACGTCCTGACTTTC
TRBD1 TRBJ1-2 . TRBV6-5 CASSYPGTGGSYGYTF TGTGCCAGCAGTTACCCCGGGACAGGAGGAAGCTATGGCTACACCTTC
TRBD2 TRBJ2-3 few TRBV20-1 CSAQMAGGPPEDTQYF TGCAGTGCTCAGATGGCGGGAGGGCCTCCTGAGGATACGCAGTATTTT
. TRBJ2-1 . TRBV12-3/TRBV12-4 CASSFRLEGKNEQFF TGTGCCAGCAGTTTCCGTCTAGAGGGGAAGAATGAGCAGTTCTTC
. TRBJ2-5 . TRBV24-1 CATSIDSQETQYF TGTGCCACCAGTATTGACAGCCAAGAGACCCAGTACTTC
. TRBJ1-1 many TRBV29-1 CSVEPPARKTEAFF TGCAGCGTTGAACCGCCCGCGAGGAAGACTGAAGCTTTCTTT
. TRBJ2-2 . TRBV12-3/TRBV12-4 CASSFGYDGELFF TGTGCCAGCAGTTTCGGGTATGACGGGGAGCTGTTTTTT
TRBD2 TRBJ2-3 . TRBV27 CASSSGGASGAPTDTQYF TGTGCCAGCAGTTCGGGGGGGGCTAGCGGGGCCCCCACAGATACGCAGTATTTT
. TRBJ2-6 . TRBV3-1 CASSQHHSGANVLTF TGTGCCAGCAGCCAACATCATTCTGGGGCCAACGTCCTGACTTTC
TRBD2 TRBJ2-1 few TRBV4-1 CASRFYSGGAYEQFF TGCGCCAGTAGATTCTATAGCGGGGGGGCTTATGAGCAGTTCTTC
. TRBJ2-5 . TRBV7-3 CASSKNHGGIQETQYF TGTGCCAGCAGCAAAAACCACGGGGGTATCCAAGAGACCCAGTACTTC
TRBD2 TRBJ2-3 . TRBV12-3/TRBV12-4 CASSIAGPLDTQYF TGTGCCAGCAGTATAGCGGGGCCGCTGGATACGCAGTATTTT
. TRBJ2-3 few TRBV9 CASSVEYTQYF TGTGCCAGCAGCGTAGAGTATACGCAGTATTTT
. TRBJ1-2 few TRBV15 CATSDMWGSYGYTF TGTGCCACCAGCGATATGTGGGGTAGCTATGGCTACACCTTC
. TRBJ2-3 . TRBV3-1 CASSQDWAVQDTQYF TGTGCCAGCAGCCAAGATTGGGCAGTTCAAGATACGCAGTATTTT
. TRBJ2-1 few TRBV6-4 CASSDSSQGMVNEQFF TGTGCCAGCAGTGACTCGAGTCAGGGGATGGTTAATGAGCAGTTCTTC
. TRBJ2-3 few TRBV12-3/TRBV12-4 CASSLAGLTITDTQYF TGTGCCAGCAGTTTGGCGGGCCTTACAATCACAGATACGCAGTATTTT
. TRBJ2-3 many TRBV5-1 CASSLDTRTDTQYF TGCGCCAGCAGCTTGGACACCCGCACAGATACGCAGTATTTT
. TRBJ2-1 few TRBV12-3/TRBV12-4 CASQKGGGRSYNEQFF TGTGCCAGCCAAAAGGGGGGGGGCAGGTCCTACAATGAGCAGTTCTTC
TRBD2 TRBJ2-3 many TRBV7-2 CASSSLAGGMADTQYF TGTGCCAGCAGCTCACTAGCGGGAGGTATGGCAGATACGCAGTATTTT